Listed below are T cell receptor beta chains from one sample, sequenced in a study of blood T cells in healthy people across ages. A single record per CDR3 protein comes from TCRdb applying MiXCR to the 5' RACE reads. The sample lists about 290,000 distinct CDR3 sequences, 25% to 30% occurring once. The sequenced sample was blood. The receptors were sampled from an older woman in good health. The CDR3 runs from the conserved cysteine through the conserved F or W. The D gene is left open where the match is weak. Clone size is stated in some rows and not others, as once, few, many or a class when expanded.

V gene	J gene	clone size	D gene	CDR3 protein	CDR3 DNA
TRBV20-1	TRBJ2-3	-	TRBD2	CSAGLAGRDTQYF	TGCAGTGCGGGACTAGCGGGGCGAGATACGCAGTATTTT
TRBV7-9	TRBJ2-7	-	TRBD1	CASSVHRGQLLEQYF	TGTGCCAGCAGCGTCCACAGGGGGCAGTTACTCGAGCAGTACTTC
TRBV7-9	TRBJ2-1	-	-	CASSEMTGTNEQFF	TGTGCCAGCAGTGAAATGACGGGAACGAATGAGCAGTTCTTC
TRBV4-3	TRBJ1-4	once	-	CASSQEASTNEKLFF	TGCGCCAGCAGCCAGGAGGCGTCCACTAATGAAAAACTGTTTTTT
TRBV5-1	TRBJ1-2	few	-	CASSLEGGLRSGYTF	TGCGCCAGCAGCTTGGAGGGGGGGCTACGAAGTGGCTACACCTTC
TRBV11-2	TRBJ1-4	few	TRBD1	CASSLTGESYEKLFF	TGTGCCAGCAGCCTGACAGGGGAATCGTATGAAAAACTGTTTTTT
TRBV5-1	TRBJ2-1	-	TRBD2	CASSAGLAGESEQFF	TGCGCCAGCAGCGCCGGACTAGCGGGAGAGAGTGAGCAGTTCTTC
TRBV20-1	TRBJ1-2	-	TRBD1	CSARDTGTDLSGGYTF	TGCAGTGCTAGAGATACCGGGACAGACTTAAGCGGTGGCTACACCTTC
TRBV7-2	TRBJ2-1	many	-	CASSLARGGSNEQFF	TGTGCCAGCAGCTTGGCCCGTGGGGGTTCCAATGAGCAGTTCTTC
TRBV14	TRBJ2-5	few	-	CASSRGEATQETQYF	TGTGCCAGCAGCCGCGGGGAAGCAACCCAAGAGACCCAGTACTTC
TRBV7-2	TRBJ1-5	once	TRBD1	CASSLARDRLNQPQHF	TGTGCCAGCAGCTTAGCCCGGGACAGGCTCAATCAACCCCAGCATTTT
TRBV3-1	TRBJ1-1	-	-	CASSQGMGGEAFF	TGTGCCAGCAGCCAAGGTATGGGGGGAGAAGCTTTCTTT
TRBV12-3/TRBV12-4	TRBJ1-1	-	-	CASSLRGAGSEAFF	TGTGCCAGCAGTTTGCGGGGGGCGGGATCTGAAGCTTTCTTT
TRBV24-1	TRBJ2-6	-	-	CATSTIDSALSGANVLTF	TGTGCCACCAGTACCATAGACAGCGCTCTCTCTGGGGCCAACGTCCTGACTTTC
TRBV11-2	TRBJ2-5	few	-	CASSQLGETQYF	TGTGCCAGCAGCCAGCTAGGGGAGACCCAGTACTTC
TRBV20-1	TRBJ1-1	-	-	CSANLHRTKNTEAFF	TGCAGTGCTAACCTCCACCGGACAAAAAACACTGAAGCTTTCTTT
TRBV21-1	TRBJ1-1	-	-	CASSKCGDPYLNTEAFF	TGTGCCAGCAGCAAATGCGGGGACCCTTACCTCAACACTGAAGCTTTCTTT
TRBV6-2/TRBV6-3	TRBJ2-1	few	TRBD2	CASSDRLAGASEQFF	TGTGCCAGCAGTGACAGACTAGCGGGAGCGAGTGAGCAGTTCTTC
TRBV28	TRBJ1-5	many	-	CASCSEGQNNQPQHF	TGTGCCAGCTGTAGTGAGGGGCAGAACAATCAGCCCCAGCATTTT
TRBV10-3	TRBJ2-7	-	TRBD1	CAISPQGNEQYF	TGTGCCATCAGTCCACAGGGGAACGAGCAGTACTTC
TRBV4-1	TRBJ2-3	few	-	CASSQVGASTDTQYF	TGCGCCAGCAGCCAAGTAGGAGCTAGCACAGATACGCAGTATTTT
TRBV11-2	TRBJ1-1	many	-	CASSFNTVTEAFF	TGTGCCAGCAGCTTTAATACGGTCACTGAAGCTTTCTTT
TRBV7-2	TRBJ2-7	few	TRBD2	CASRFGLAASYEQYF	TGTGCCAGCAGGTTTGGACTAGCGGCCTCCTACGAGCAGTACTTC
TRBV5-1	TRBJ2-4	-	TRBD1	CASSLGGQGWNIQYF	TGCGCCAGCAGCTTGGGCGGACAGGGGTGGAACATTCAGTACTTC
TRBV5-5	TRBJ1-1	once	-	CASSLTGRENTEAFF	TGTGCCAGCAGCTTAACGGGGAGGGAGAACACTGAAGCTTTCTTT
TRBV7-2	TRBJ1-1	few	-	CASSYTKAQGTEAFF	TGTGCCAGCAGCTATACCAAGGCACAGGGCACTGAAGCTTTCTTT
TRBV9	TRBJ2-2	-	TRBD1	CASSLDRVITGELFF	TGTGCCAGCAGCCTCGACAGGGTAATAACCGGGGAGCTGTTTTTT
TRBV20-1	TRBJ2-7	-	-	CSAVDSSLGEQYF	TGCAGTGCTGTGGACAGTTCCCTGGGCGAGCAGTACTTC
TRBV5-5	TRBJ1-3	-	-	CASSRIVGENTIYF	TGTGCCAGCAGCCGCATAGTGGGGGAAAACACCATATATTTT
TRBV28	TRBJ2-4	-	-	CASSPSLGGDIQYF	TGTGCCAGCAGTCCCAGCCTAGGTGGTGACATTCAGTACTTC
TRBV29-1	TRBJ2-3	-	-	CSVYRDRVLRGNTQYF	TGCAGCGTTTACCGGGACCGAGTTTTACGGGGGAATACGCAGTATTTT
TRBV3-1	TRBJ1-2	-	-	CASSLRDLEGYGYTF	TGTGCCAGCAGCCTGCGAGACCTAGAAGGCTATGGCTACACCTTC
TRBV29-1	TRBJ2-4	-	-	CSVEDLSGMGNIQYF	TGCAGCGTTGAAGATCTCTCGGGGATGGGAAACATTCAGTACTTC
TRBV12-3/TRBV12-4	TRBJ2-3	-	-	CAGRLRADTQYF	TGTGCCGGCAGACTGCGAGCAGATACGCAGTATTTT
TRBV7-2	TRBJ2-2	-	-	CASGSAPVGSTGELFF	TGTGCCAGCGGATCCGCCCCAGTCGGAAGCACCGGGGAGCTGTTTTTT
TRBV4-3	TRBJ1-1	once	-	CASSQDQGYTEAFF	TGCGCCAGCAGCCAAGATCAGGGTTACACTGAAGCTTTCTTT
TRBV4-1	TRBJ1-4	-	TRBD1	CASSQGDSDNEKLFF	TGCGCCAGCAGCCAAGGGGACAGCGATAATGAAAAACTGTTTTTT
TRBV20-1	TRBJ2-3	-	TRBD2	CSAELAGRGPDTQYF	TGCAGTGCCGAACTAGCGGGACGAGGCCCAGATACGCAGTATTTT
TRBV6-2/TRBV6-3	TRBJ2-7	-	-	CASRGSRYEQYF	TGTGCCAGCAGAGGGTCACGATACGAGCAGTACTTC
TRBV11-2	TRBJ2-1	-	-	CASSLLVRGYNEQFF	TGTGCCAGCAGCTTACTGGTCAGGGGTTACAATGAGCAGTTCTTC
TRBV7-2	TRBJ1-5	few	-	CASSLGEGFNQPQHF	TGTGCCAGCAGCCTAGGGGAGGGTTTCAATCAGCCCCAGCATTTT
TRBV18	TRBJ2-7	few	TRBD2	CASSPQGSGLTYEQYF	TGTGCCAGCTCACCACAAGGTAGCGGGCTCACCTACGAGCAGTACTTC
TRBV4-3	TRBJ2-1	-	TRBD2	CASCLGGPSNEQFF	TGCGCCAGCTGCCTGGGAGGGCCGAGTAATGAGCAGTTCTTC
TRBV10-3	TRBJ1-1	-	-	CAISEGREAFF	TGTGCCATCAGCGAAGGCCGGGAAGCTTTCTTT
TRBV20-1	TRBJ2-1	few	-	CSAPTRASYNEQFF	TGCAGTGCCCCGACTAGAGCCTCCTACAATGAGCAGTTCTTC
TRBV9	TRBJ2-7	-	TRBD2	CASSAGLAGEEQYF	TGTGCCAGCAGTGCCGGACTAGCGGGAGAGGAGCAGTACTTC
TRBV12-3/TRBV12-4	TRBJ2-5	few	-	CASSGRWSQETQYF	TGTGCCAGCAGTGGGAGGTGGTCCCAAGAGACCCAGTACTTC
TRBV27	TRBJ2-7	-	-	CASYRPPGEQYF	TGTGCCAGTTACAGACCCCCGGGCGAGCAGTACTTC
TRBV5-1	TRBJ2-2	-	TRBD2	CASSKPGLGITGELFF	TGCGCCAGCAGCAAGCCGGGACTAGGGATCACCGGGGAGCTGTTTTTT
TRBV28	TRBJ2-5	-	TRBD1	CASSTTTGNYEQCF	TGTGCCAGCAGTACCACGACAGGGAACTACGAGCAGTGCTTC
TRBV4-3	TRBJ2-7	-	-	CASSQVVRNAPYEQYF	TGCGCCAGCAGCCAAGTAGTCAGGAATGCTCCCTACGAGCAGTACTTC
TRBV28	TRBJ1-5	-	-	CASSNPARTNQPQHF	TGTGCCAGCAGTAACCCCGCCAGGACAAATCAGCCCCAGCATTTT
TRBV11-2	TRBJ2-1	few	TRBD2	CASSRLAGGPSYNEQFF	TGTGCCAGCAGTCGACTAGCGGGAGGGCCCTCCTACAATGAGCAGTTCTTC
TRBV7-8	TRBJ1-2	-	-	CASSLGDRPVYGYTF	TGTGCCAGCAGCTTAGGTGACAGGCCTGTCTATGGCTACACCTTC